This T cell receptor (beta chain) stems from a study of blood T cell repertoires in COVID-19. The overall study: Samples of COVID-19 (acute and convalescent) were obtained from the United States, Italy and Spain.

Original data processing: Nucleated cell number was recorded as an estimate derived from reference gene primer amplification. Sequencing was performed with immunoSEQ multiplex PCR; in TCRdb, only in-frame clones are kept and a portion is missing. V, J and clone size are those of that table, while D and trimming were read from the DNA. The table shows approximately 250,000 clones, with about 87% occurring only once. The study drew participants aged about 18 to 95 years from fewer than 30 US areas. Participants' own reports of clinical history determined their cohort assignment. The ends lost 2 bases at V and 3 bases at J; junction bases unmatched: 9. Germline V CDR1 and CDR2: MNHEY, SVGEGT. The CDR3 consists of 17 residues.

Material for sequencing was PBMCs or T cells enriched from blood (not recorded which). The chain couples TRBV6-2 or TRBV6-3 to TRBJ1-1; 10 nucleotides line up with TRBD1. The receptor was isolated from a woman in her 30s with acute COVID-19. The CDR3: CASSYPRTGGFYTEAFF. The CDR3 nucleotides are TGTGCCAGCAGTTACCCCAGGACAGGGGGTTTTTACACTGAAGCTTTCTTT.